A single sample gave rise to the 12 T cell receptor beta chains below, sequenced in a study of blood T cell repertoires in COVID-19. Sequencing used immunoSEQ multiplex PCR; TCRdb keeps in-frame clones, though not all of them. The sample comprises under 65,000 clones, around four fifths of which are singletons, and roughly 6.1% rests with the top ten. Specimen: PBMCs or T cells enriched from blood (not recorded which). The origin of the receptors is a woman between 50 and 59 years old with acute COVID-19.

The genes are TRBV7-9 and TRBJ1-2; D gene uncertain. The CDR3 loop spans 13 amino acids. With 5 bases removed from V and 5 bases from J, the gap between germline ends came to 12 bases. Germline V gene sequence: CDR1 SEHNR, CDR2 FQNEAQ (reference sequence). In nucleotides, the CDR3 is TGTGCCAGCAGCGGCCGGGGTTATTATGGCTACACCTTC. It is translated as CASSGRGYYGYTF.

The chain is built from TRBV19 and TRBJ1-4; TRBD1 might be the D (5 bases). Germline V gene data show CDR1 as LNHDA and CDR2 as SQIVND (reference sequence). This CDR3 contains 15 residues. The ends were cut back, 2 bases at V and 5 bases at J, with 12 bases in the middle. This CDR3 is CASSISHRSNEKLFF. The CDR3 coding sequence is TGTGCCAGTAGTATATCCCACAGGTCAAATGAAAAACTGTTTTTT.

The V and J genes are TRBV7-5 and TRBJ1-1; the table's D call, TRBD1, has no DNA check behind it. TRBV7-5 corresponds to a pseudogene. The CDR3 runs to 21 residues. The CDR3 region has the DNA TGTGCCAGAAGCTTGTTTATCTCTGAGACAGGGGCCCACCAGATGAACACTGAAGCTTTCTTT. Its translation: CARSLFISETGAHQMNTEAFF.

The rearrangement links TRBV5-4 to TRBJ1-2, with no clear D. Germline V gene data show CDR1 as SGHNT and CDR2 as YYREEE (reference sequence). The length of the CDR3 is 14 residues. Trimming pared 4 bases from V and 4 bases from J, leaving 14 bases between. CDR3 coding DNA: TGTGCCAGCAGCACCCCCGCAGGTTCCTATGGCTACACCTTC. Amino acids: CASSTPAGSYGYTF.

This chain connects TRBV7-8 to TRBJ2-3, with 10 bases that match TRBD2. Germline V gene data show CDR1 as SGHVS and CDR2 as FQNEAQ. Losses at the gene ends were 5 bases for V and 4 bases for J; bases not matched to a gene: 9. The CDR3 runs to 16 residues. The CDR3 region is CASSPRTSGTSDTQYF. The CDR3 bases are TGTGCCAGCAGCCCACGGACTAGCGGTACCTCAGATACGCAGTATTTT. The complete variable domain, with remaining parts taken from reference TRBV7-8 and TRBJ2-3, reads GAGVSQSPRYKVAKRGQDVALRCDPISGHVSLFWYQQALGQGPEFLTYFQNEAQLDKSGLPSDRFFAERPEGSVSTLKIQRTQQEDSAVYLCASSPRTSGTSDTQYFGPGTRLTVL.

The chain employs TRBV7-9 and TRBJ2-7; TRBD2 is a possible D gene (6 bases). Trimming removed 3 bases at V and 0 bases at J, with 9 bases between. CDR1 and CDR2 (germline): SEHNR, FQNEAQ (reference sequence). This CDR3 is built from 14 residues. CDR3 amino acids: CASSFGGNSYEQYF. DNA of the CDR3: TGTGCCAGCAGCTTTGGCGGGAACTCCTACGAGCAGTACTTC. Full variable domain (missing parts from reference TRBV7-9 and TRBJ2-7): DTGVSQNPRHKITKRGQNVTFRCDPISEHNRLYWYRQTLGQGPEFLTYFQNEAQLEKSRLLSDRFSAERPKGSFSTLEIQRTEQGDSAMYLCASSFGGNSYEQYFGPGTRLTVT.

The count of this clone is one. The V call is TRBV19, the J call TRBJ2-4; 7 bases map to TRBD2. V lost 1 base, J lost 5 bases, and 8 bases stayed unmatched. In germline, CDR1 is LNHDA, CDR2 SQIVND (reference sequence). The CDR3 consists of 16 residues. The chain's CDR3 is CASSIGGELAQNIQYF. CDR3 nucleotides: TGTGCCAGTAGTATAGGAGGTGAACTAGCGCAAAACATTCAGTACTTC.

This clone has only a few counts. This rearrangement joins TRBV6-5 to TRBJ1-2, with TRBD1 as a possible D gene (5 bases). Germline V lookup: CDR1 MNHEY, CDR2 SVGAGI. V was trimmed by 5 bases and J by 7 bases, leaving 17 bases between them. The CDR3 contains 14 residues. CDR3 sequence reads: CASSLLTQGLGYTF. Here the CDR3 DNA reads TGTGCCAGCAGTCTCCTCACGCAGGGACTTGGCTACACCTTC.

In nucleotides, the CDR3 is TGTGCCAGCAGCCAAGTTAACAGCTATGGCTACACCTTC. It encodes CASSQVNSYGYTF. The rearrangement uses TRBV3-1 (or the pseudogene TRBV3-2) and TRBJ1-2; D is unresolved. The germline gives CDR1 LGHDT, CDR2 YNNKEL (reference sequence). CDR3 length equals 13 residues. Trimming cost V 1 base and J 4 bases, with 7 bases left between them.

The CDR3 sequence is CASSLESRVYSGNTIYF. The CDR3 bases are TGTGCCAGCAGTTTAGAATCCAGGGTCTACTCTGGAAACACCATATATTTT. V usage is TRBV28 and J usage is TRBJ1-3; D possibly corresponds to TRBD1 (5 bases). V lost 2 bases and J lost 0, with 14 bases in between. Germline V gene lookup returns CDR1 MDHEN and CDR2 SYDVKM. CDR3 length equals 17 residues.

This clone showed up just once. The V gene is TRBV28, the J gene TRBJ1-5; 7 nucleotides align to TRBD1. Germline CDR1 and CDR2: MDHEN and SYDVKM. The CDR3 has 16 residues. V lost 7 bases, J lost 3 bases, and 12 bases stayed unmatched. The CDR3 sequence is CASTPNVGQFNQPQHF. The DNA of the CDR3 is TGTGCCAGCACCCCTAACGTGGGACAGTTCAATCAGCCCCAGCATTTT.

This chain uses TRBV6-4 with TRBJ2-3; 8 nucleotides match TRBD2. Germline CDR1 MRHNA, CDR2 SNTAGT. The junction had 1 base not matched to a gene; V was cut back by 2 bases and J by 0 bases. The CDR3 covers 15 residues. The CDR3 loop reads CASSDRGGSTDTQYF. The DNA of the CDR3 is TGTGCCAGCAGTGACCGGGGGGGGAGCACAGATACGCAGTATTTT.